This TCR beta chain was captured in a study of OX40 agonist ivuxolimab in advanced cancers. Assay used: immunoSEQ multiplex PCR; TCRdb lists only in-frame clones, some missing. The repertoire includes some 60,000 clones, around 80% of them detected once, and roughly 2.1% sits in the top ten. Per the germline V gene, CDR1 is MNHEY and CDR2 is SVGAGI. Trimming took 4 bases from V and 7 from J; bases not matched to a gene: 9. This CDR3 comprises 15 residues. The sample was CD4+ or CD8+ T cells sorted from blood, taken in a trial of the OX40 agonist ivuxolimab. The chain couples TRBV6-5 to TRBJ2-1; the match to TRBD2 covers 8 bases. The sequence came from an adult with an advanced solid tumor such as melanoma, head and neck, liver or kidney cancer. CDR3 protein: CASSLSGSIRNEQFF. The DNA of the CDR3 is TGTGCCAGCAGTTTAAGCGGGAGTATACGGAATGAGCAGTTCTTC.